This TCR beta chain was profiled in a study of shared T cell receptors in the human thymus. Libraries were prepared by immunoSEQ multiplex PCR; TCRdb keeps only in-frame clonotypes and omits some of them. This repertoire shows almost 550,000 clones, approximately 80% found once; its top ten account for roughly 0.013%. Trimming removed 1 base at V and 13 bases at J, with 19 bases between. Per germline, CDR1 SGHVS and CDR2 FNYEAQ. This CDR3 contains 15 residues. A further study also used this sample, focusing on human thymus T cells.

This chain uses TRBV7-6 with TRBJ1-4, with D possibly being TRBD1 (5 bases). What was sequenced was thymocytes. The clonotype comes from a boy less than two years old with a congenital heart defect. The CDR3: CASSLEGNPRAGLFF. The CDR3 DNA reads TGTGCCAGCAGCTTAGAGGGGAATCCCAGAGCGGGACTGTTTTTT.